Listed here is a single T cell receptor beta chain. Its cognate antigen is unknown. Library preparation for TCR beta used quantitative 5'-RACE with molecular barcodes. TCRdb re-derived calls from the 5' RACE reads in MiXCR, one entry per CDR3 protein. The sample consists of a few hundred thousand distinct CDR3 sequences, about 17% of them appearing once. This entry is derived from a study of CD8 T cells in ankylosing spondylitis. Study observations and caveats: Clones linked to the disease showed a CD8+ phenotype. They occurred at relatively low frequencies in peripheral blood. Significant enrichment of disease-linked clones was reportedly seen in matched ankylosing spondylitis synovial fluid. It appeared that ankylosing spondylitis blood was characterized by a TCR beta motif of eight highly homologous variants. Both synovial fluid and blood in reactive arthritis had previously been reported to carry some motif variants.

The CDR3 runs 15 residues. Germline loops: CDR1 MGHRA, CDR2 YSYEKL. J lost 6 bases, V lost 4 bases, and 9 bases had no gene match. V usage is TRBV4-1 and J usage is TRBJ1-2; the match to TRBD1 covers 9 bases. Sequencing used blood, either unsorted or a sorted T cell fraction (not recorded which). This clonotype was obtained from a male donor with ankylosing spondylitis. CDR3: CASSLTLDRGDGYTF. CDR3 bases: TGCGCCAGCAGCCTAACCCTGGACAGGGGTGATGGCTACACCTTC.